The 15 T cell receptor beta chains reported below all come from one sample, sequenced in a study of blood T cell repertoires in COVID-19. TCRdb keeps only in-frame clones here, not all; method: immunoSEQ multiplex PCR. There are about 45,000 clones in the sample; around 70% occur only once, and under 6.5% lies in the top ten. Sequencing used peripheral blood. The source of these receptors is an elderly man with acute or convalescent COVID-19.

CDR3 in amino acids: CASSKGLMNTEAFF. For the CDR3, the DNA is TGTGCCAGCAGCAAAGGACTGATGAACACTGAAGCTTTCTTT. The chain links TRBV7-3 to TRBJ1-1, with D hard to call. V lost 5 bases and J lost 0, with 10 bases in between. The CDR3 consists of 14 residues. Germline values: CDR1 SGHTA, CDR2 FQGTGA.

The chain couples TRBV27 to TRBJ2-7; maybe TRBD1 (6 bases). This CDR3 contains 15 residues. V dropped 6 bases and J dropped 3 bases, with 18 bases sitting between them. In germline, CDR1 is MNHEY, CDR2 SMNVEV (reference sequence). The CDR3 DNA reads TGTGCCAGCAGCCAACAACATATGACAGGCTACGAGCAGTACTTC. Its protein is CASSQQHMTGYEQYF.

V and J are TRBV5-6 and TRBJ2-7; no reliable D call. Trimming took 2 bases from V and 7 from J, leaving 13 bases between them. This CDR3 comprises 13 residues. Germline loops: CDR1 SGHDT, CDR2 YYEEEE. In nucleotides, the CDR3 is TGTGCCAGCAGCTTCGCCTATTCGTGGGAGCAGTACTTC. Encoded protein: CASSFAYSWEQYF.

This rearrangement joins TRBV19 to TRBJ2-2, with a weak D call TRBD1 (6 bases). Germline V gene data show CDR1 as LNHDA and CDR2 as SQIVND (reference sequence). The CDR3 length is 12 residues. The V end was cut by 5 bases, the J end by 9 bases, with 10 bases between. The CDR3 sequence is CASSWGPRELFF. In DNA form, the CDR3 reads TGTGCCAGTAGTTGGGGGCCCCGGGAGCTGTTTTTT.

The chain has TRBV27 and TRBJ2-7; D is unclear. There are 16 residues in the CDR3. The V gene's germline CDR1 is MNHEY and CDR2 SMNVEV (reference sequence). Trimming took 2 bases from V and 0 from J, leaving 14 bases between them. CDR3 loop: CASSLRPRASSYEQYF. The CDR3 DNA is TGTGCCAGCAGTTTACGGCCTCGAGCGAGCTCCTACGAGCAGTACTTC.

V usage is TRBV29-1 and J usage is TRBJ2-7, with 10 bases matching TRBD1. The CDR3 covers 17 residues. Germline V lookup: CDR1 SQVTM, CDR2 ANQGSEA. J gave up 3 bases and V 1 base, and 12 bases lay outside the gene matches. In nucleotides, the CDR3 is TGCAGCGTTGAAGCTCCTGACAGGGGGACAGGGGTCTACGAGCAGTACTTC. This translates into CSVEAPDRGTGVYEQYF.

The chain combines TRBV2 with TRBJ1-2, with TRBD1 as a possible D gene (6 bases). Germline CDR1 and CDR2: SNHLY and FYNNEI. Trimming left V 6 bases short and J 8 bases short, with 13 bases between. CDR3 length: 12 residues. CDR3 loop: CASRAWTEGYTF. The CDR3 region has the DNA TGTGCCAGCAGAGCCTGGACAGAGGGCTACACCTTC.

This clone was detected once. The CDR3: CASSLVLAGWELFF. The CDR3 nucleotides read TGTGCCAGCAGCTTAGTCCTAGCGGGATGGGAGCTGTTTTTT. J is TRBJ2-2 and V is TRBV7-8, with TRBD2 matching 9 bases. The CDR3 spans 14 residues. The trim removed 1 base at V and 9 bases at J, leaving 3 bases unmatched. From germline, CDR1 is SGHVS and CDR2 FQNEAQ.

The chain recombines TRBV30 with TRBJ1-2; D may be TRBD1 (5 bases). The CDR3 covers 12 residues. From germline, CDR1 is GTSNPN and CDR2 SVGIG (reference sequence). With 7 bases removed from V and 3 bases from J, the gap between germline ends came to 12 bases. The CDR3 DNA reads as TGTGCCTTTACCTTAGGGGACTATGGCTACACCTTC. Amino acids: CAFTLGDYGYTF.

The V and J genes are TRBV7-5 and TRBJ2-7; TRBD1, the table's D call, lacks a check against the DNA. TRBV7-5 is a known pseudogene. The length of the CDR3 is 15 residues. The CDR3 loop reads CARTRRDSPHYEQYF. DNA of the CDR3: TGTGCCAGAACACGTCGGGACAGTCCACACTACGAGCAGTACTTC.

The chain couples TRBV7-9 to TRBJ2-5; D possibly corresponds to TRBD1 (5 bases). The germline gives CDR1 SEHNR, CDR2 FQNEAQ (reference sequence). V gave up 4 bases and J gave up 5 bases, with 8 bases separating them. This CDR3 region has 12 residues. CDR3 nucleotide sequence: TGTGCCAGCAGCTCTTGGGGCGAGACCCAGTACTTC. As protein: CASSSWGETQYF.

In its sample, this clone was seen once. CDR3 DNA: TGTGCCAGCAGCTTCGGCGGGGCTGGGCAGTTCTTC. Its translation is CASSFGGAGQFF. The V call is TRBV5-5, the J call TRBJ2-1; maybe TRBD2 (6 bases). Germline V gene data show CDR1 as SGHKS and CDR2 as YYEKEE (reference sequence). Trimming stripped 2 bases from V and 12 bases from J, with 12 bases between. The CDR3 runs to 12 residues.

The chain joins TRBV18 to TRBJ1-2, with D unclear. Trimming left V 2 bases short and J 4 bases short, with 20 bases between. The V gene's germline CDR1 is KGHSH and CDR2 LQKENI. This CDR3 contains 17 residues. The CDR3: CASSPGRLRRDPYGYTF. The CDR3 DNA reads as TGTGCCAGCTCACCAGGTCGTCTGCGGAGGGATCCCTATGGCTACACCTTC.

This chain connects TRBV6-2 or TRBV6-3 to TRBJ2-1, with a weak D call TRBD2 (7 bases). CDR1 and CDR2 (germline): MNHEY, SVGEGT. V was trimmed by 1 base and J by 7 bases, leaving 11 bases between them. The CDR3 consists of 14 residues. Here the CDR3 DNA reads TGTGCCAGCAGTTACTTCGGGGGGCTAAATGAGCAGTTCTTC. Protein product: CASSYFGGLNEQFF.

The chain carries TRBV9 and TRBJ2-3; TRBD2 matches 7 bases. This CDR3 is 14 amino acids long. The germline CDR1 and CDR2 sequences are SGDLS and YYNGEE. V was clipped by 6 bases and J by 2 bases; unmatched bases: 6. CDR3 in DNA: TGTGCCAGCACCCAGCGGGGTCACACAGATACGCAGTATTTT. Amino acid sequence: CASTQRGHTDTQYF.